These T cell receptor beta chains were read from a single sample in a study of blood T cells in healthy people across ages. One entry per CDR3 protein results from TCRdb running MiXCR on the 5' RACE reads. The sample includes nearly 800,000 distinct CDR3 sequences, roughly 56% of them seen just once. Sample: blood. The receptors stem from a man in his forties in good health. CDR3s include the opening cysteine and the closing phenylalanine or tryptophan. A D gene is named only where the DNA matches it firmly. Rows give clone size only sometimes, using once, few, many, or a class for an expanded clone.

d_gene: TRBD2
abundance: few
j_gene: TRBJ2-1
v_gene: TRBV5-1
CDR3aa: CASSLLAGGPASYNEQFF
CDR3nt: TGCGCCAGCAGCTTGCTAGCGGGAGGGCCGGCCTCCTACAATGAGCAGTTCTTC

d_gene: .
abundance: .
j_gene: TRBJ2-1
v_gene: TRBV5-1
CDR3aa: CATQNQRGEDEQFF
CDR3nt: TGCGCCACCCAAAATCAAAGGGGAGAGGATGAGCAGTTCTTC

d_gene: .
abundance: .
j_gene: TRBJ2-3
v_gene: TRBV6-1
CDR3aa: CASSGPTFPQYF
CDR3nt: TGTGCCAGCAGTGGACCTACTTTCCCGCAGTATTTT

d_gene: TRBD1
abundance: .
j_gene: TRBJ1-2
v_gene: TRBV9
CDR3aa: CASSVGDSRLNYGYTF
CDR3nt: TGTGCCAGCAGCGTAGGGGACAGCCGACTTAACTATGGCTACACCTTC

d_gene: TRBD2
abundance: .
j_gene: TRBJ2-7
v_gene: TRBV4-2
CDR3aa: CASSSLDSGRANNEQYF
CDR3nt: TGTGCCAGCAGCTCCCTGGATAGCGGGAGGGCCAACAACGAGCAGTACTTC

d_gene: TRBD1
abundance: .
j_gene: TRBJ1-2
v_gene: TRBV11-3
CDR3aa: CASSLSGGQGHGYTF
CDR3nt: TGTGCCAGCAGCCTCAGCGGGGGACAGGGCCATGGCTACACCTTC

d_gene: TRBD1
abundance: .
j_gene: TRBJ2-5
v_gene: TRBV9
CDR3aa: CASSVALGTDQETQYF
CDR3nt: TGTGCCAGCAGCGTAGCTTTAGGGACAGACCAAGAGACCCAGTACTTC

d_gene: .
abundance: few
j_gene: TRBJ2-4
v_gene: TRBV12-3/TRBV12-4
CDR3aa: CASRPPDNTHTQYF
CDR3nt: TGTGCCAGCAGACCCCCAGACAACACTCACACTCAGTACTTC

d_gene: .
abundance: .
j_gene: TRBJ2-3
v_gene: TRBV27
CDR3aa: CASSFGRFLSTDTQYF
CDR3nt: TGTGCCAGCAGTTTCGGTCGGTTCCTTAGCACAGATACGCAGTATTTT

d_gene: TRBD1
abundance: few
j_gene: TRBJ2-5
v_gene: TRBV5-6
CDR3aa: CASSSRRTGGRETQYF
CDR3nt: TGTGCCAGCAGCTCGCGAAGGACAGGGGGCCGAGAGACCCAGTACTTC

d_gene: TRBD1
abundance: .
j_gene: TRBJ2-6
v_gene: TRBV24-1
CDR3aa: CATSPGTGGTGANVLTF
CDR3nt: TGTGCCACCAGCCCCGGGACAGGGGGGACTGGGGCCAACGTCCTGACTTTC

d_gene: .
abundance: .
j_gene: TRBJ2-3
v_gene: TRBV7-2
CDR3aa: CASSLGPLSSTDTQYF
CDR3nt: TGTGCCAGCAGCTTAGGGCCATTATCTAGCACAGATACGCAGTATTTT

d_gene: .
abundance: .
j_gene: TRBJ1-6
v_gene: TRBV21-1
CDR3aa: CGLGGWSPLHF
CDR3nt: TGTGGTTTAGGCGGTTGGTCACCCCTCCACTTT

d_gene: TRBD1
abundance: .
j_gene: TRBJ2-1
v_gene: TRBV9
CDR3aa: CASSAGTGGGNEQFF
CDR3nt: TGTGCCAGCAGCGCCGGGACAGGGGGAGGGAATGAGCAGTTCTTC

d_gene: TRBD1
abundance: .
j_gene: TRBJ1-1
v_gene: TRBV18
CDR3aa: CASSPTVPHLTGAVAEAFF
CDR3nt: TGTGCCAGCTCACCGACAGTACCACATCTCACAGGGGCAGTGGCTGAAGCTTTCTTT

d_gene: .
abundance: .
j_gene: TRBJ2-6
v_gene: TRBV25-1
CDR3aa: CASSEFRVSGANVLTF
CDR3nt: TGTGCCAGCAGTGAATTTCGTGTCTCTGGGGCCAACGTCCTGACTTTC

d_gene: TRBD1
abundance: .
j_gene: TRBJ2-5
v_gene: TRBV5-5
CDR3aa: CASSPMTGRETQYF
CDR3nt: TGTGCCAGCAGCCCGATGACAGGGCGAGAGACCCAGTACTTC

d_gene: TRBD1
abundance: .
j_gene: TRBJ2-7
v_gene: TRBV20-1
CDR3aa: CSARDSARDSYYEQYF
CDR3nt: TGCAGTGCTAGAGACTCCGCAAGGGACAGCTATTACGAGCAGTACTTC

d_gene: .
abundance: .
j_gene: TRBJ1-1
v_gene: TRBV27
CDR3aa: CASSKVSAVAEAFF
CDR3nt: TGTGCCAGCAGTAAAGTATCGGCTGTCGCTGAAGCTTTCTTT

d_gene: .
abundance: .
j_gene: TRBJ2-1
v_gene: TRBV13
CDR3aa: CASSLQGFGGNEQFF
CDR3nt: TGTGCCAGCAGCTTACAGGGGTTCGGGGGCAATGAGCAGTTCTTC

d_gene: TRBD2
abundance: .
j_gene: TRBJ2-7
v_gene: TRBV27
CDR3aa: CASSLSAGGYNEQYF
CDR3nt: TGTGCCAGCAGTTTATCGGCGGGGGGCTACAATGAGCAGTACTTC

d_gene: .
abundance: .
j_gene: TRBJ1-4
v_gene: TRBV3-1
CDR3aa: CASSQDHKGPTEKLFF
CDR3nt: TGTGCCAGCAGCCAAGATCACAAAGGGCCGACTGAAAAACTGTTTTTT

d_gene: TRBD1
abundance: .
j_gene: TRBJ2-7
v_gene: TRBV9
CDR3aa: CASSVGFGTGGSYEQYF
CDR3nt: TGTGCCAGCAGCGTAGGTTTCGGGACAGGCGGCTCCTACGAGCAGTACTTC

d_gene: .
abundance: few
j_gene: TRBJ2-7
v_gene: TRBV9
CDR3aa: CASSAGQSFYEQYF
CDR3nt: TGTGCCAGCAGCGCTGGACAGAGTTTCTACGAGCAGTACTTC

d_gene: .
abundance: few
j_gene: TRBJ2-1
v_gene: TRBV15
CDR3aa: CATSSGNEQFF
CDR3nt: TGTGCCACCAGCAGCGGTAATGAGCAGTTCTTC

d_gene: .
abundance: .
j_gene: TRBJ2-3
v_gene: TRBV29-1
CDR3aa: CSVGRGTDTQYF
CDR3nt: TGCAGCGTTGGTCGGGGCACAGATACGCAGTATTTT

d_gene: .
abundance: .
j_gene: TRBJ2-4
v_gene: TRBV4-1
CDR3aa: CASSQEGGGGASKNIQYF
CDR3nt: TGCGCCAGCAGCCAAGAGGGTGGGGGGGGCGCCTCCAAAAACATTCAGTACTTC

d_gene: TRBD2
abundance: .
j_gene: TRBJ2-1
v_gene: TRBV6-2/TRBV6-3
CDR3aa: CASSYGREWEQFF
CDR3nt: TGTGCCAGCAGTTATGGGCGGGAGTGGGAGCAGTTCTTC

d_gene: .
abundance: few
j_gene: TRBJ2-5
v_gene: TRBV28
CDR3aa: CASVEQAVGQETQYF
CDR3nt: TGTGCCAGCGTCGAACAGGCCGTAGGGCAAGAGACCCAGTACTTC

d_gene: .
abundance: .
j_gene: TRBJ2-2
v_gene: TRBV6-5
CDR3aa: CASSYWAGPGTGELFF
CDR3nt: TGTGCCAGCAGTTACTGGGCGGGGCCGGGCACCGGGGAGCTGTTTTTT

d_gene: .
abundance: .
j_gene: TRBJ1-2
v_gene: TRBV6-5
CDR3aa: CASSSPQIRYGYTF
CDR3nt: TGTGCCAGCAGCAGCCCACAGATTCGCTATGGCTACACCTTC

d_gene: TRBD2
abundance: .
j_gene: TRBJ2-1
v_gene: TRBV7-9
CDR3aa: CASSFDRLPAGMDEQFF
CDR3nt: TGTGCCAGCAGCTTCGATCGGTTGCCAGCGGGGATGGATGAGCAGTTCTTC

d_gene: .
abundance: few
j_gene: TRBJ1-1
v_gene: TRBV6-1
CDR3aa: CASWGVTEAFF
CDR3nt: TGTGCCAGCTGGGGGGTCACTGAAGCTTTCTTT

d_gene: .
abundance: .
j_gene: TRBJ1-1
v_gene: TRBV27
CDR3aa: CASRPGDFNNEAFF
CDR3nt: TGTGCCAGCAGGCCCGGGGACTTTAACAATGAAGCTTTCTTT

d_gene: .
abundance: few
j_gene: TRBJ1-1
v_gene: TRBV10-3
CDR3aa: CAITYPSWPPGGHTEAFF
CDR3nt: TGTGCCATCACTTATCCCTCGTGGCCGCCTGGGGGGCACACTGAAGCTTTCTTT

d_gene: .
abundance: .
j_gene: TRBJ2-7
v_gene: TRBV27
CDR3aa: CASSLGGRLYEQYF
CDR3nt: TGTGCCAGCAGTTTGGGCGGAAGGCTTTACGAGCAGTACTTC

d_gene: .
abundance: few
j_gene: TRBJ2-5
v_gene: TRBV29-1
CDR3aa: CSGVGGQETQYF
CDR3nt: TGCAGCGGGGTGGGGGGTCAAGAGACCCAGTACTTC

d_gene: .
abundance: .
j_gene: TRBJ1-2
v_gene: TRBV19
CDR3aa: CATLSHRTLAILPENYGYTF
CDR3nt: TGTGCCACCCTCTCACACCGTACCCTGGCTATACTTCCAGAAAACTATGGCTACACCTTC

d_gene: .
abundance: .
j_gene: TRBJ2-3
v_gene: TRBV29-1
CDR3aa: CSVEDQGISTDTQYF
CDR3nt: TGCAGCGTTGAAGATCAGGGGATAAGCACAGATACGCAGTATTTT

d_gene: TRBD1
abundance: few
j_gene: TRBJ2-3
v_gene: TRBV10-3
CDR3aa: CAARVGTRQGKADTQYF
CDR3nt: TGTGCCGCCCGTGTGGGTACTCGACAGGGAAAGGCGGATACGCAGTATTTT

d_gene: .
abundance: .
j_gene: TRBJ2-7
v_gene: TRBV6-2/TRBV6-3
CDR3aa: CASSYSLPGPQRGNEQYF
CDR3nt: TGTGCCAGCAGTTACTCCTTACCGGGACCCCAAAGGGGGAACGAGCAGTACTTC

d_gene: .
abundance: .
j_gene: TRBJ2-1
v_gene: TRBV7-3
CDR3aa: CASSLTPRGDQGEQFF
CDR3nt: TGTGCCAGCAGCCTAACCCCCCGGGGCGATCAGGGTGAGCAGTTCTTC

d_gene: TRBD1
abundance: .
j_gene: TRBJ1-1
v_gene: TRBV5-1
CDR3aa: CASSSGQSHAEAFF
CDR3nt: TGCGCCAGCAGCTCGGGACAGTCCCACGCTGAAGCTTTCTTT

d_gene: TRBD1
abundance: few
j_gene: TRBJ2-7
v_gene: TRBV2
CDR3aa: CASGSGGDEQYF
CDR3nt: TGTGCCAGCGGATCAGGGGGCGACGAGCAGTACTTC

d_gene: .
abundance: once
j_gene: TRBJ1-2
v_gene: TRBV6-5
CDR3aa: CASSDRQIDGYTF
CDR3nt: TGTGCCAGCAGTGACAGACAGATCGACGGCTACACCTTC

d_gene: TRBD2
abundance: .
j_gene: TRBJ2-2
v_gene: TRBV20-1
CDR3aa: CSARRGGRGELFF
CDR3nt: TGCAGTGCTAGACGGGGGGGGCGCGGGGAGCTGTTTTTT

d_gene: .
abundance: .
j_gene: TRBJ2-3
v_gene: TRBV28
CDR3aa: CASPPKLAGPGATDTQYF
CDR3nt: TGTGCCAGCCCCCCTAAACTGGCGGGCCCGGGCGCCACAGATACGCAGTATTTT

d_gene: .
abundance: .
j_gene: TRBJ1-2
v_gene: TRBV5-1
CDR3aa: CASSLAFRIPPESYTF
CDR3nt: TGCGCCAGCAGCTTGGCCTTTCGGATTCCCCCTGAGAGCTACACCTTC

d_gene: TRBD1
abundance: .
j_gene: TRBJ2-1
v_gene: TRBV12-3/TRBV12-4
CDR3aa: CASNTDRAYNEQFF
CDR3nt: TGTGCCAGCAATACCGACAGGGCGTACAATGAGCAGTTCTTC

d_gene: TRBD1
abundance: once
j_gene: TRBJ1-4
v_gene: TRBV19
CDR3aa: CASRTGKATNEKLFF
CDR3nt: TGTGCCAGCAGGACAGGGAAGGCAACTAATGAAAAACTGTTTTTT

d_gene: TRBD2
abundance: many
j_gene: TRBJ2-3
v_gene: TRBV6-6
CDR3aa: CASSYGEGTQYF
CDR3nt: TGTGCCAGCAGTTACGGGGAGGGTACGCAGTATTTT

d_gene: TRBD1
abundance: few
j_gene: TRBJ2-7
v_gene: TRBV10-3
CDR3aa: CATSTQGQDPYEQYF
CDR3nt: TGTGCCACATCCACCCAAGGACAGGATCCCTACGAGCAGTACTTC